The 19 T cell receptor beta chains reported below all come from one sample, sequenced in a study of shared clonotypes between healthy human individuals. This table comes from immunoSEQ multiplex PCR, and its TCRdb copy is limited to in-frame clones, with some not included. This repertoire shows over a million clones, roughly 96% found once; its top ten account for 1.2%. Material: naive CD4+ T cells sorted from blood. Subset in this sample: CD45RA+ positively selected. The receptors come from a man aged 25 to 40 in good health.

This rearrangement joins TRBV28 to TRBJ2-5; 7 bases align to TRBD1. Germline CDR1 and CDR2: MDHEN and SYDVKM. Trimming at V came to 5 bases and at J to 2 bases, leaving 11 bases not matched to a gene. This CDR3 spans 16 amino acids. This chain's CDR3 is CASSPRRTGTQETQYF. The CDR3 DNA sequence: TGTGCCAGCAGTCCCCGGCGGACAGGCACTCAAGAGACCCAGTACTTC. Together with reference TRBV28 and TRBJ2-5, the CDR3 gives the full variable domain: DVKVTQSSRYLVKRTGEKVFLECVQDMDHENMFWYRQDPGLGLRLIYFSYDVKMKEKGDIPEGYSVSREKKERFSLILESASTNQTSMYLCASSPRRTGTQETQYFGPGTRLLVL.

The CDR3 here is CAWRTGYEQYF. The CDR3 coding sequence is TGTGCCTGGAGGACAGGCTACGAGCAGTACTTC. The chain uses TRBV30 and TRBJ2-7, with D possibly being TRBD1 (6 bases). V dropped 3 bases and J dropped 3 bases, with 6 bases sitting between them. Germline CDR1 is GTSNPN and CDR2 is SVGIG (reference sequence). The CDR3 sequence is 11 residues long. The full variable domain, rest sourced from reference TRBV30 and TRBJ2-7, is SQTIHQWPATLVQPVGSPLSLECTVEGTSNPNLYWYRQAAGRGLQLLFYSVGIGQISSEVPQNLSASRPQDRQFILSSKKLLLSDSGFYLCAWRTGYEQYFGPGTRLTVT.

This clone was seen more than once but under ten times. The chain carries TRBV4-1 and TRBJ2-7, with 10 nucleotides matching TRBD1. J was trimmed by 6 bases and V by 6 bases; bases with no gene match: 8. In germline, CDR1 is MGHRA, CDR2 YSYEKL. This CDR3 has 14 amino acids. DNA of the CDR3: TGCGCCAGCAGACCACCCGGGACAGGGGCCGAGCAGTACTTC. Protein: CASRPPGTGAEQYF.

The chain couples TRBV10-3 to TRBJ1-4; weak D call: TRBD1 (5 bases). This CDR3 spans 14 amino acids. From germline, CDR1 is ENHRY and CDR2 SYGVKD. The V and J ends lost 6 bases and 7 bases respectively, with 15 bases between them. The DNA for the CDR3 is TGTGCCATCAGCGACACTAGGGGACGTGAAAAACTGTTTTTT. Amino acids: CAISDTRGREKLFF.

CDR3 nucleotides: TGTGCCATCGGACAGCGGGAGGAGGGGGAGACCCAGTACTTC. Translating it yields CAIGQREEGETQYF. The V call is TRBV10-3, the J call TRBJ2-5; 9 nucleotides line up with TRBD2. Losses at the gene ends were 8 bases for V and 5 bases for J; bases not matched to a gene: 9. The CDR3 length is 14 residues. In germline, CDR1 is ENHRY, CDR2 SYGVKD.

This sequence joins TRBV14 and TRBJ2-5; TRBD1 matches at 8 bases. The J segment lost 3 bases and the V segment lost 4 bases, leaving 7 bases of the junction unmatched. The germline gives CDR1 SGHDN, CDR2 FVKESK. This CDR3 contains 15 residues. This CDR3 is CASSRWTGLEETQYF. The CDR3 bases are TGTGCCAGCAGCCGTTGGACAGGGTTGGAAGAGACCCAGTACTTC.

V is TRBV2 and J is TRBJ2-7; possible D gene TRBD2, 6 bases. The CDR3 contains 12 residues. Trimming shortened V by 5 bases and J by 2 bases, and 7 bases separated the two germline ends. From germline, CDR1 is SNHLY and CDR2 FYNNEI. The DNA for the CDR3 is TGTGCCAGCAGTCCGGGGGCCTACGAGCAGTACTTC. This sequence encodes CASSPGAYEQYF.

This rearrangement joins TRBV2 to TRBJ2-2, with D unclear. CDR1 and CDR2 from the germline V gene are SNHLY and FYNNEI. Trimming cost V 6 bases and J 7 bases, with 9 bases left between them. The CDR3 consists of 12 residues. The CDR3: CASSDLSGELFF. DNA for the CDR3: TGTGCCAGCAGCGACCTCAGCGGGGAGCTGTTTTTT. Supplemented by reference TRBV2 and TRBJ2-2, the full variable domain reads EPEVTQTPSHQVTQMGQEVILRCVPISNHLYFYWYRQILGQKVEFLVSFYNNEISEKSEIFDDQFSVERPDGSNFTLKIRSTKLEDSAMYFCASSDLSGELFFGEGSRLTVL.

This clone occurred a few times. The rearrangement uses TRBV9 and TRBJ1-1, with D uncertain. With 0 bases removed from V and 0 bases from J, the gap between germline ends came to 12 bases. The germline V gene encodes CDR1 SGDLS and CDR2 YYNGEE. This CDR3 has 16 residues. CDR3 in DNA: TGTGCCAGCAGCGTAGGGGCTATGACCCTGAACACTGAAGCTTTCTTT. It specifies CASSVGAMTLNTEAFF.

CDR3 amino acids: CASSIDAPGPRLETQYF. The CDR3 DNA is TGTGCCAGTAGTATAGATGCCCCCGGACCGAGGCTCGAGACCCAGTACTTC. The V call is TRBV19, the J call TRBJ2-5; D remains unclear. V lost 0 bases, J lost 5 bases, and 19 bases lay in between. The CDR3 is made up of 17 amino acids. Germline V gene sequence: CDR1 LNHDA, CDR2 SQIVND (reference sequence).

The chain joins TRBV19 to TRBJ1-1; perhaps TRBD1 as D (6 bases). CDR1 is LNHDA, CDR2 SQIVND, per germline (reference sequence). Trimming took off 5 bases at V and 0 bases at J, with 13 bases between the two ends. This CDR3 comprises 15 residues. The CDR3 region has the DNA TGTGCCAGTAGTTGGCCAGGGGTAATGAACACTGAAGCTTTCTTT. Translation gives CASSWPGVMNTEAFF. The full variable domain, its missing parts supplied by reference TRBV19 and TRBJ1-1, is DGGITQSPKYLFRKEGQNVTLSCEQNLNHDAMYWYRQDPGQGLRLIYYSQIVNDFQKGDIAEGYSVSREKKESFPLTVTSAQKNPTAFYLCASSWPGVMNTEAFFGQGTRLTVV.

As DNA, the CDR3 is TGCGCCAGCAGCGCCGGGACTAGCGGGGCGCGCGAGCAGTACTTC. Its translation: CASSAGTSGAREQYF. The chain is built from TRBV5-1 and TRBJ2-7; TRBD2 matches at 13 bases. The V gene's germline CDR1 is SGHRS and CDR2 YFSETQ. With V trimmed by 4 bases and J by 6 bases, 7 bases remained unmatched. This CDR3 region has 15 residues. The complete variable domain, with remaining parts taken from reference TRBV5-1 and TRBJ2-7, reads KAGVTQTPRYLIKTRGQQVTLSCSPISGHRSVSWYQQTPGQGLQFLFEYFSETQRNKGNFPGRFSGRQFSNSRSEMNVSTLELGDSALYLCASSAGTSGAREQYFGPGTRLTVT.

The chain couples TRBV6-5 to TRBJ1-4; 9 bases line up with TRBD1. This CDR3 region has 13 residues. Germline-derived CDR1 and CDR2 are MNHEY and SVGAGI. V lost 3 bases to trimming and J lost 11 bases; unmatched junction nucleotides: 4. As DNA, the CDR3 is TGTGCCAGCAGTTATAGGACAGGGGACAAACTGTTTTTT. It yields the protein CASSYRTGDKLFF.

In DNA, the CDR3 is TGTGCCAGCAGCCGATTCAGGGGGCAAAGGGATACTGAAGCTTTCTTT. Translating gives CASSRFRGQRDTEAFF. V and J are TRBV11-2 and TRBJ1-1, with 8 positions matching TRBD1. CDR3 length: 16 residues. Germline trimming cut 5 bases from V and 5 bases from J; bases unmatched to any gene: 13. Germline CDR1 and CDR2: SGHAT and FQNNGV.

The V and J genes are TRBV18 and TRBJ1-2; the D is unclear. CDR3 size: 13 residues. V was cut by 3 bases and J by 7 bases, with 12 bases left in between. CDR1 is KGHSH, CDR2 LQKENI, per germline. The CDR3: CASSPRGEGGYTF. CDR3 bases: TGTGCCAGCTCACCCCGGGGTGAAGGTGGCTACACCTTC.

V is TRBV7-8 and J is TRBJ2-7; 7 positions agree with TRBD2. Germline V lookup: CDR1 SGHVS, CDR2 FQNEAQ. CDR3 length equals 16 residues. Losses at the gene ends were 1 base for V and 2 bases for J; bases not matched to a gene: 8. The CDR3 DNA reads TGTGCCAGCAGCTTAGTAAGACGGGGGAGGGCCTACGAGCAGTACTTC. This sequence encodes CASSLVRRGRAYEQYF.

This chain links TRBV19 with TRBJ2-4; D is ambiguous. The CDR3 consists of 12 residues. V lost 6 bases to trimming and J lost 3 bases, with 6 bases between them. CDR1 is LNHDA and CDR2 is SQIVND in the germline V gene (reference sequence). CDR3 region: CASRDVKNIQYF. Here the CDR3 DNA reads TGTGCCAGTAGGGACGTCAAAAACATTCAGTACTTC.

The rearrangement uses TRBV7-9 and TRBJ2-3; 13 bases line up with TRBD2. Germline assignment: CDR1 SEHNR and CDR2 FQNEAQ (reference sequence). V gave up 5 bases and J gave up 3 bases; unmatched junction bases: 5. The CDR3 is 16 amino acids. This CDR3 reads CASSLGTSGKTDTQYF. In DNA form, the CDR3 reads TGTGCCAGCAGCCTCGGGACTAGCGGGAAAACAGATACGCAGTATTTT.

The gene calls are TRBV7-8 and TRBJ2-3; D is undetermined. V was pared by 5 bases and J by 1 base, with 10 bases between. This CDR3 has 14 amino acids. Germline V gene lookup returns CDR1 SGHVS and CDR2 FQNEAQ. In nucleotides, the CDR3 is TGTGCCAGCAGCCCCGGCCTAGGCACAGATACGCAGTATTTT. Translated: CASSPGLGTDTQYF.